The present TCR beta chain was sequenced within a study of blood T cell repertoires in COVID-19. Turning to the study itself: The cDNA or gDNA used as material had been derived from T cells, B-cell-depleted T cells, or PBMCs.

The assay was immunoSEQ multiplex PCR, and TCRdb's table has in-frame clones only and misses some. This table has approximately 110,000 clones, roughly 82% appearing once. In germline, CDR1 is SGHRS, CDR2 YFSETQ. The CDR3 spans 14 residues. Trimming stripped 4 bases from V and 1 base from J, with 8 bases between. The rearrangement links TRBV5-1 to TRBJ1-4; D gene uncertain. The sequence derives from a woman of 80 years or more with active or convalescent COVID-19. Specimen: peripheral blood. For the CDR3, the DNA is TGCGCCAGCAGCGGTGACAAAACTAATGAAAAACTGTTTTTT. Translation gives CASSGDKTNEKLFF.